The clone carrying this TCR beta chain was observed a single time. TCRdb's copy holds only in-frame clones and misses some; the assay was immunoSEQ multiplex PCR. The table shows 250,000 to 350,000 clones, with 85% to 90% occurring only once. CDR1 and CDR2 from the germline V gene are ENHRY and SYGVKD. With V trimmed by 7 bases and J by 6 bases, 6 bases remained unmatched. This CDR3 spans 13 amino acids. The source of the sample is a study of blood T cell repertoires in COVID-19. This TCR was recovered from a woman under 30 with acute COVID-19. The J gene is TRBJ1-2, the V gene TRBV10-3, with 9 positions matching TRBD1. What was sequenced was PBMCs or T cells enriched from blood (not recorded which). CDR3 DNA sequence: TGTGCCATCACAAGGACAGGGGCAGATGGCTACACCTTC. This codes for CAITRTGADGYTF.